The present TCR beta chain was sequenced within a study of T cells expressing NK-cell markers. Reanalyzing the 5' RACE reads, TCRdb keeps one entry per CDR3 protein, without DNA. The sample has about 540,000 distinct CDR3 sequences, and its top ten clones hold approximately 3.5%. Germline V lookup: CDR1 LGHNA, CDR2 YNFKEQ. The CDR3 has 17 amino acids. The TCR was taken from a man between 18 and 35 years old in good health. V is TRBV4-2 and J is TRBJ2-3; TCRdb names TRBD2, which stays unverified in the absence of DNA. The source material was blood T cells: a sorted CD56 or NKG2C T cell subset, CD4+ or CD8+ T cells, or bulk PBMC T cells (not recorded which). CDR3 residues: CASSQESPAGGTDTQYF.